This TCR beta chain was obtained from a study of spatial heterogeneity in lung cancer. In the study overall: Detection of beta-chain sequences consistently exceeded that of alpha-chain sequences. Study results and caveats: TCRs found ubiquitously expanded in tumor appeared in blood more at resection than at follow-up.

Time point denoted: sample taken at primary tumor resection. Whole RNA, isolated from tumor, nontumor lung or frozen PBMC, was sequenced without prior sorting. Donors were 72 untreated early-stage non-small cell lung cancer patients. The CDR3 covers 15 residues. Between the trimmed V and J ends, which lost 5 bases and 1 base, there was a span of 13 bases. This clonotype has at least ten counts. The antigen remains unidentified. Each TCR cDNA molecule carried a unique molecular identifier. MiXCR, run by TCRdb on the 5' RACE reads, gives a single entry per CDR3 protein. Counted here are tens of thousands of distinct CDR3 sequences, approximately 7% occurring once; the ten biggest clones make up around 2.6%.

The rearrangement uses TRBV12-3 or TRBV12-4 and TRBJ2-3, with D perhaps TRBD1 (5 bases). The clonotype comes from a female donor with early-stage non-small cell lung cancer. The sample here was PBMCs, taken at surgery. This CDR3 reads CASSRTDRGTDTQYF. In nucleotides, the CDR3 is TGTGCCAGCAGTCGAACCGACAGAGGCACAGATACGCAGTATTTT.